This TCR beta chain originates from a study of control samples from healthy donors and cancer patients. Generated by immunoSEQ multiplex PCR, the TCRdb table keeps only in-frame clones and is missing some. The sample consists of 55,000 to 85,000 clones, approximately 87% of them appearing once. This clone has just one count. CDR3 length: 17 amino acids. The V end was cut by 0 bases, the J end by 4 bases, with 15 bases between. CDR1 is LGHNA, CDR2 YNFKEQ, per germline. The clonotype originates from a woman aged 50 to 60 with head and neck cancer. Material: PBMCs. The V and J genes are TRBV4-2 and TRBJ1-4; D may be TRBD1 (6 bases). CDR3 protein: CASSQDAGRGFNEKLFF. CDR3 sequence (DNA): TGTGCCAGCAGCCAAGATGCGGGGAGGGGGTTTAATGAAAAACTGTTTTTT.